This TCR beta chain was obtained from a study of beta chain features in type 1 diabetes. Background on the study: Across the samples, roughly 98 million sorted cells were examined in total.

Markers CD45RO/CCR7/CD25/CD127/CD95/CD27 served to sort CD4+ naive, central memory, regulatory and stem cell-like memory cells. Expressed TCRB transcripts were sequenced because the entire RNA isolate underwent reverse transcription. Libraries were prepared by immunoSEQ multiplex PCR; TCRdb keeps only in-frame clonotypes and omits some of them. The sample holds nearly 350,000 clones, roughly 8.8% seen once. The study, taken as a whole, reports: Lower insertion and higher deletion counts appeared at VDJ junctions in type 1 diabetes patients. The study left unresolved whether HLA type influences TCRB rearrangement. When Type 1 diabetes patients were examined, their TCRB CDR3s proved moderately but significantly shorter in all four CD4+ subsets.

This clone was seen only a few times. Antigen unknown. The ends were cut back, 5 bases at V and 14 bases at J, with 18 bases in the middle. The CDR3 runs to 11 residues. Germline CDR1 reads SQVTM; CDR2 reads ANQGSEA. This receptor was identified in a man aged 30 to 39 with type 1 diabetes. V is TRBV29-1 and J is TRBJ1-1, with a tentative D call TRBD1 (5 bases). The sequenced sample consisted of central memory CD4+ T cells from blood. In nucleotides, the CDR3 is TGCAGCGTTTGGGCAACAGGTGGAAGATTCTTT. Residues: CSVWATGGRFF.